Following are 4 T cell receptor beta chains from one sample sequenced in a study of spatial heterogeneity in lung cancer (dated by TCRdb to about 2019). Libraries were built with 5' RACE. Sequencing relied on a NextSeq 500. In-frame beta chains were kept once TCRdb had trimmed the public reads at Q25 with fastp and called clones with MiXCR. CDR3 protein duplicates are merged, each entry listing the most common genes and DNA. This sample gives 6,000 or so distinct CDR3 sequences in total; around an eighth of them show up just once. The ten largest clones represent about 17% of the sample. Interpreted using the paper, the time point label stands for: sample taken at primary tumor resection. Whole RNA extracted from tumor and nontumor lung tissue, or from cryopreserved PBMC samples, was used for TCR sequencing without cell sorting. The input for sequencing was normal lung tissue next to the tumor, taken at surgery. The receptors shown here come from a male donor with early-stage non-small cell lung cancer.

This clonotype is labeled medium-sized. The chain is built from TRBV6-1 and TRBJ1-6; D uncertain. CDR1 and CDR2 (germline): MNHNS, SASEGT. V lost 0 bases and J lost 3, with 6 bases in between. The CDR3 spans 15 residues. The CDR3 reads CASSEAGSYNSPLHF. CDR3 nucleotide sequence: TGTGCCAGCAGTGAAGCAGGGAGCTATAATTCACCCCTCCACTTT.

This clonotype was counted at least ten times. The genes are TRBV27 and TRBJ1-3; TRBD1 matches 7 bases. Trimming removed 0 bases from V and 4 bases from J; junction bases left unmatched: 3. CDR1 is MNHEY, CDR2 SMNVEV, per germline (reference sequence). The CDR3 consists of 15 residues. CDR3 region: CASSLSGGGGNTIYF. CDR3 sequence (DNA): TGTGCCAGCAGTTTATCAGGGGGCGGCGGAAACACCATATATTTT.

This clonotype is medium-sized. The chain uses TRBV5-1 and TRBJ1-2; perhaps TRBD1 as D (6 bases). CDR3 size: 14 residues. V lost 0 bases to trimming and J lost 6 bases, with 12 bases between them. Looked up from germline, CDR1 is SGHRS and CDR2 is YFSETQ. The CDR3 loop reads CASSLEGGRNGYTF. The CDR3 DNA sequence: TGCGCCAGCAGCTTGGAGGGGGGCCGGAATGGCTACACCTTC.

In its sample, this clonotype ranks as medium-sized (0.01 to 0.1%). The DNA for the CDR3 is TGCAGTGCTAGAGATGGAGGGACCTGGGGCACTGAAGCTTTCTTT. Translated, it gives CSARDGGTWGTEAFF. The chain employs TRBV20-1 and TRBJ1-1; possible D gene TRBD1, 5 bases. Germline CDR1 reads DFQATT; CDR2 reads SNEGSKA (reference sequence). There are 15 residues in the CDR3. Trimming removed 0 bases at V and 4 bases at J, with 15 bases between.